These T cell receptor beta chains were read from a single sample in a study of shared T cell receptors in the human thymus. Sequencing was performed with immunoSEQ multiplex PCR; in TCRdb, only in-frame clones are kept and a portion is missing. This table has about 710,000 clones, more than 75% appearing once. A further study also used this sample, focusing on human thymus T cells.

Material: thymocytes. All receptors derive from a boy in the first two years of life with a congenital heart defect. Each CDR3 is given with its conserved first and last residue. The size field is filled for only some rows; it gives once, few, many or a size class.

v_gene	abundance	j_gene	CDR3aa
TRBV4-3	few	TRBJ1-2	CASSPEGVSGNYGYTF
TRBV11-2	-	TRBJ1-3	CASSFRGLPGNTIYF
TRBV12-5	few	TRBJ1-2	CASGPKGGNYGYTF
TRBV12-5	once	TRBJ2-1	CASGLEREGYNEQFF
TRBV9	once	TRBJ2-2	CASSVSQDRAATGELFF
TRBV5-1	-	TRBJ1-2	CASRPTGGPYGYTF
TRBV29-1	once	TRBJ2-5	CRRGGDGDQETQYF
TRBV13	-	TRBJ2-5	CASSLVSLAGGLTKETQYF
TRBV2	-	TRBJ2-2	CASSPNRTGELFF
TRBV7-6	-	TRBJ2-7	CASSLGAGGYEQYF
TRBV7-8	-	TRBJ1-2	CASSLGGRGNYGYTF
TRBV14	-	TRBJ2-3	CASSQAGPGGATDTQYF
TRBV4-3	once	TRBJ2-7	CASSNGRGVYEQYF
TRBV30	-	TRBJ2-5	CAWRGRGETQYF
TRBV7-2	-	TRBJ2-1	CATPRGTYNEQFF
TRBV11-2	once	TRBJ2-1	CASSPTRGMGYNEQFF
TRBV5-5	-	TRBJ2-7	CASSGGTEYMMEQYF
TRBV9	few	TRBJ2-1	CASSPENGGADEQFF
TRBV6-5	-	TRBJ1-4	CASRPNDRTHEKLFF
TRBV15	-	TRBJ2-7	CATSGQGSPSSYEQYF
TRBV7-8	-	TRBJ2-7	CASSLSMSAYEQYF
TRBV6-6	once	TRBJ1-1	CASRRAKPSITEAFF
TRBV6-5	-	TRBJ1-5	CASSLDRGHNQPQHF
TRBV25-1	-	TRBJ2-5	CASSEYGGGPQETQYF
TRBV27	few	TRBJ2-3	CASYSGTSTDTQYF
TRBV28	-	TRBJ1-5	CASRGGELPQHF
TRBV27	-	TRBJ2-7	CASGRGLQQYF
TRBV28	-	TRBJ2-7	CASSPVVSGSNDSYEQYF
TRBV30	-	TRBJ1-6	CAWSFDSNNSPLHF
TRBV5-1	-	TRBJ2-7	CASSDRTGPTLYEQYF
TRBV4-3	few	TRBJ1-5	CASSQDRWGGQPQHF
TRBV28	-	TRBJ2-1	CASKGTSGVEQFF
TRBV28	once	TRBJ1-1	CASSSADRDRGVLTEAFF
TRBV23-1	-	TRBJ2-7	CASTIYQGTSSYEQYF
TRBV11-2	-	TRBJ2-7	CASSSPTSYEQYF
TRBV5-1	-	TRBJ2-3	CASSHRSGSGADTQYF
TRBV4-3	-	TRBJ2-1	CASSQPRTGIINEQFF
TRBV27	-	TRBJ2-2	CASSRTQSGGRNTGELFF
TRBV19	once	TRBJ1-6	CASSHIDRGLNNSPLHF
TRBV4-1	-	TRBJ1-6	CASSQSLQGAYNSPLHF
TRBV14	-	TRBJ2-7	CASSQESDRGGTSGYEQYF